Described below is a single T cell receptor beta chain sequence and its context. Produced via immunoSEQ multiplex PCR; TCRdb's table is partial and in-frame only. The sample lists approximately 50,000 clones, approximately 90% occurring once. The sample originates from a study of blood T cell repertoires in COVID-19. As for the study in general: T cells, B-cell-depleted T cells, or PBMCs supplied cDNA or gDNA.

CDR1 MNHEY and CDR2 SVGAGI come from the germline V gene. The V end was cut by 0 bases, the J end by 5 bases, with 13 bases between. The CDR3 extends over 15 amino acids. The rearrangement joins TRBV6-5 to TRBJ1-2; tentative D call: TRBD1 (5 bases). Sequencing input: peripheral blood. This receptor was identified in a man between 65 and 85 years old with acute or convalescent COVID-19. CDR3 in DNA: TGTGCCAGCAGTTACTCAGAACAGGCTATTTATGGCTACACCTTC. It is translated as CASSYSEQAIYGYTF.